This is a list of T cell receptor beta chains from one sample in a study of T cells in Graves' hyperthyroidism and ophthalmopathy. TCRdb independently ran MiXCR on the multiplex PCR reads; one entry per CDR3 protein. Among 500,000 to 650,000 distinct CDR3 sequences listed, more than 12% were seen once. The sequencing sample was made of blood. These receptors originate from a woman aged 45-65 years with Graves' ophthalmopathy. Each CDR3 is given with its conserved first and last residue. The order of the fields is V gene, clone size, D gene, J gene, CDR3 DNA, CDR3 protein. D genes are given only for firm matches. The size field is filled for only some rows; it gives once, few, many or a size class.

v_call: TRBV20-1
clone_size: many
d_call: -
j_call: TRBJ2-5
cdr3_nt: TGCAGTGCTAGAGTCCCGGGAGTCCAAGAGACCCAGTACTTC
cdr3_aa: CSARVPGVQETQYF

v_call: TRBV6-9
clone_size: -
d_call: -
j_call: TRBJ2-5
cdr3_nt: TGTGCCAGCAGTTCCGACGGCGGGGAGACCCAGTACTTC
cdr3_aa: CASSSDGGETQYF

v_call: TRBV28
clone_size: many
d_call: TRBD1
j_call: TRBJ2-7
cdr3_nt: TGTGCCAGCAGTTTATCACTACTCCAACCGAGACAGGGGAATGATGGAACCTACGAGCAGTACTTC
cdr3_aa: CASSLSLLQPRQGNDGTYEQYF

v_call: TRBV11-1
clone_size: many
d_call: -
j_call: TRBJ2-3
cdr3_nt: TGTGCCAGCAGCTTGTGGGATAGGCCAGATACGCAGTATTTT
cdr3_aa: CASSLWDRPDTQYF

v_call: TRBV20-1
clone_size: many
d_call: -
j_call: TRBJ1-1
cdr3_nt: TGCAGTGCTAGCGAAAGGGGTACTGAAGCTTTCTTT
cdr3_aa: CSASERGTEAFF

v_call: TRBV6-1
clone_size: few
d_call: TRBD1
j_call: TRBJ1-1
cdr3_nt: TGTGCCAGCAGCTCGGACAGGCGGCCTCATAGGAACACTGAAGCTTTCTTT
cdr3_aa: CASSSDRRPHRNTEAFF

v_call: TRBV28
clone_size: many
d_call: -
j_call: TRBJ2-2
cdr3_nt: TGTGCCAGCAGTTTTTATGGCGGGGAGCTGTTTTTT
cdr3_aa: CASSFYGGELFF

v_call: TRBV4-2
clone_size: -
d_call: -
j_call: TRBJ2-3
cdr3_nt: TGTGCCAGCAGCCAAGATAGGGGGAGCGCAGATACGCAGTATTTT
cdr3_aa: CASSQDRGSADTQYF

v_call: TRBV13
clone_size: -
d_call: -
j_call: TRBJ2-2
cdr3_nt: TGTGCCAGTGGGAGGGGGGCAATCGGGGAGCTGTTTTTT
cdr3_aa: CASGRGAIGELFF

v_call: TRBV6-1
clone_size: -
d_call: TRBD2
j_call: TRBJ2-2
cdr3_nt: TGTGCCAGCGGATTAGCGGGAGGGCCTTCCCCCGGGGAGCTGTTTTTT
cdr3_aa: CASGLAGGPSPGELFF

v_call: TRBV6-2/TRBV6-3
clone_size: -
d_call: -
j_call: TRBJ2-5
cdr3_nt: TGTGCCAGCAGTTCGACCTGGGAGACCCAGTACTTC
cdr3_aa: CASSSTWETQYF

v_call: TRBV3-1
clone_size: many
d_call: -
j_call: TRBJ1-2
cdr3_nt: TGTGCCAGCAGCCAAGAGTCCCAGGATCCAAACTATGGCTACACCTTC
cdr3_aa: CASSQESQDPNYGYTF

v_call: TRBV5-1
clone_size: -
d_call: -
j_call: TRBJ2-4
cdr3_nt: TGCGCCAGCAGTCTGGAGGATCTAGCCAAAAACATTCAGTACTTC
cdr3_aa: CASSLEDLAKNIQYF

v_call: TRBV20-1
clone_size: many
d_call: TRBD1
j_call: TRBJ1-1
cdr3_nt: TGCAGTGCTAGACCGGCGACAGGGCCTGAAGCTTTCTTT
cdr3_aa: CSARPATGPEAFF

v_call: TRBV20-1
clone_size: many
d_call: -
j_call: TRBJ1-1
cdr3_nt: TGCAGTGCTACTAAACCCGTGAACACTGAAGCTTTCTTT
cdr3_aa: CSATKPVNTEAFF

v_call: TRBV20-1
clone_size: many
d_call: TRBD2
j_call: TRBJ2-2
cdr3_nt: TGCAGTGCTAGAGAAAGCGGGAGGGCCCACACCGGGGAGCTGTTTTTT
cdr3_aa: CSARESGRAHTGELFF

v_call: TRBV20-1
clone_size: many
d_call: -
j_call: TRBJ2-7
cdr3_nt: TGCAGTGCAACGACTAGCTCCTACGAGCAGTACTTC
cdr3_aa: CSATTSSYEQYF

v_call: TRBV5-1
clone_size: many
d_call: -
j_call: TRBJ1-2
cdr3_nt: TGCGCCAGCAGCCGTACCACAGGGAGTAACAATGGCTACACCTTC
cdr3_aa: CASSRTTGSNNGYTF

v_call: TRBV12-3/TRBV12-4
clone_size: many
d_call: TRBD2
j_call: TRBJ2-1
cdr3_nt: TGTGCCAGCAGGTTCTCAGCGGGACCCTACAATGAGCAGTTCTTC
cdr3_aa: CASRFSAGPYNEQFF

v_call: TRBV7-2
clone_size: many
d_call: TRBD2
j_call: TRBJ2-1
cdr3_nt: TGTGCCAGCAGCTCCCGACTAGCGGGAGACGAGCAGTTCTTC
cdr3_aa: CASSSRLAGDEQFF

v_call: TRBV18
clone_size: -
d_call: -
j_call: TRBJ1-5
cdr3_nt: TGTGCCAGCTCACCACGGGGGTATTGGGAAAGCAATCAGCCCCAGCATTTT
cdr3_aa: CASSPRGYWESNQPQHF

v_call: TRBV19
clone_size: -
d_call: -
j_call: TRBJ2-5
cdr3_nt: TGTGCCAGTAGTATCCCTCTCGGGGAGACCCAGTACTTC
cdr3_aa: CASSIPLGETQYF

v_call: TRBV20-1
clone_size: many
d_call: TRBD2
j_call: TRBJ2-7
cdr3_nt: TGCAGTGTCCCGGGACTAGCGGACTACGAGCAGTACTTC
cdr3_aa: CSVPGLADYEQYF

v_call: TRBV7-3
clone_size: -
d_call: TRBD2
j_call: TRBJ2-2
cdr3_nt: TGTGCCAGCAGCTTACGAGAGGGTAGCGGGAGTGCGGGGGGGCTGTTTTTT
cdr3_aa: CASSLREGSGSAGGLFF

v_call: TRBV5-1
clone_size: many
d_call: -
j_call: TRBJ2-1
cdr3_nt: TGCGCCAGCAGCTGGGGACCATACAATGAGCAGTTCTTC
cdr3_aa: CASSWGPYNEQFF

v_call: TRBV27
clone_size: medium-sized
d_call: -
j_call: TRBJ1-4
cdr3_nt: TGTGCCAGCAGTTTAACTTGGGGGGATGAAAAACTGTTTTTT
cdr3_aa: CASSLTWGDEKLFF

v_call: TRBV25-1
clone_size: -
d_call: TRBD2
j_call: TRBJ2-5
cdr3_nt: TGTGCCAGCAGTGAATCCGGGACTAGTGGTGAGACCCAGTACTTC
cdr3_aa: CASSESGTSGETQYF

v_call: TRBV6-1
clone_size: many
d_call: -
j_call: TRBJ1-1
cdr3_nt: TGTGCCAGCAGTCTCCGAGCGGGGGCTATAAACATGAACACTGAAGCTTTCTTT
cdr3_aa: CASSLRAGAINMNTEAFF

v_call: TRBV29-1
clone_size: many
d_call: TRBD2
j_call: TRBJ2-1
cdr3_nt: TGCAGCGTTGTTCGGCTAGCGGGAATTAGCTCCTACAATGAGCAGTTCTTC
cdr3_aa: CSVVRLAGISSYNEQFF

v_call: TRBV4-2
clone_size: -
d_call: TRBD2
j_call: TRBJ2-7
cdr3_nt: TGTGCCAGCAGCCAAGAAGCCGGGAGGGTGCAGTACTTC
cdr3_aa: CASSQEAGRVQYF

v_call: TRBV27
clone_size: many
d_call: -
j_call: TRBJ2-5
cdr3_nt: TGTGCCAGCAGTTTAAGTGCCTTACCAGAAGAGACCCAGTACTTC
cdr3_aa: CASSLSALPEETQYF

v_call: TRBV20-1
clone_size: many
d_call: TRBD2
j_call: TRBJ2-7
cdr3_nt: TGCAGTGCCACGATTAGCGGGAGAGACAACTACGAGCAGTACTTC
cdr3_aa: CSATISGRDNYEQYF

v_call: TRBV20-1
clone_size: few
d_call: TRBD2
j_call: TRBJ2-7
cdr3_nt: TGCAGTGTAGCCTGGGCCTGGACTAGCGGGATCCACGAGCAGTACTTC
cdr3_aa: CSVAWAWTSGIHEQYF

v_call: TRBV15
clone_size: few
d_call: -
j_call: TRBJ2-1
cdr3_nt: TGTGCCACCAGCTCGGGGCCAGTCAGTTACAATGAGCAGTTCTTC
cdr3_aa: CATSSGPVSYNEQFF

v_call: TRBV29-1
clone_size: -
d_call: TRBD2
j_call: TRBJ2-5
cdr3_nt: TGCAGCCTCAGCGGGAGGGCCCGGGAGACCCAGTACTTC
cdr3_aa: CSLSGRARETQYF

v_call: TRBV18
clone_size: many
d_call: -
j_call: TRBJ2-1
cdr3_nt: TGTGCCAGCTCACCTTCCATGGACAGAATCAATGAGCAGTTCTTC
cdr3_aa: CASSPSMDRINEQFF

v_call: TRBV2
clone_size: many
d_call: -
j_call: TRBJ1-1
cdr3_nt: TGTGCCAGCAAGAACGACAGGAACACTGAAGCTTTCTTT
cdr3_aa: CASKNDRNTEAFF

v_call: TRBV19
clone_size: many
d_call: -
j_call: TRBJ1-2
cdr3_nt: TGTGCCAGTAAAGCACTCGGGGCTGGAGCTAACTATGGCTACACCTTC
cdr3_aa: CASKALGAGANYGYTF

v_call: TRBV20-1
clone_size: many
d_call: -
j_call: TRBJ1-1
cdr3_nt: TGCAGTCCGGATTCAAGGACAGCTGAAGCTTTCTTT
cdr3_aa: CSPDSRTAEAFF

v_call: TRBV28
clone_size: many
d_call: TRBD2
j_call: TRBJ2-1
cdr3_nt: TGTGCCAGCAGTTCGGGACTAGCGGGCCAGACCTACAATGAGCAGTTCTTC
cdr3_aa: CASSSGLAGQTYNEQFF

v_call: TRBV4-2
clone_size: many
d_call: -
j_call: TRBJ2-1
cdr3_nt: TGTGCCAGCAGCCAAGTGGAAGCAGACCTCAATGAGCAGTTCTTC
cdr3_aa: CASSQVEADLNEQFF

v_call: TRBV29-1
clone_size: many
d_call: -
j_call: TRBJ2-3
cdr3_nt: TGCAGTGTGGGCGGGGGCACAGATACGCAGTATTTT
cdr3_aa: CSVGGGTDTQYF

v_call: TRBV19
clone_size: -
d_call: -
j_call: TRBJ1-4
cdr3_nt: TGTGCCAGTAGTATAGTCGCCGGGACTCATGAAAAACTGTTTTTT
cdr3_aa: CASSIVAGTHEKLFF

v_call: TRBV3-1
clone_size: -
d_call: -
j_call: TRBJ2-3
cdr3_nt: TGTGCCAGCAGCGGGGGGAGGTCAGATACGCAGTATTTT
cdr3_aa: CASSGGRSDTQYF

v_call: TRBV6-2/TRBV6-3
clone_size: many
d_call: -
j_call: TRBJ2-7
cdr3_nt: TGTGCCAGCAGTGTTCGCGTACTCCACGAGCAGTACTTC
cdr3_aa: CASSVRVLHEQYF

v_call: TRBV4-2
clone_size: few
d_call: TRBD2
j_call: TRBJ2-7
cdr3_nt: TGTGCCAGCAGCCAAGATCTGCCCGGGACTAGCGGGAGGACGGGAATCTCCTACGAGCAGTACTTC
cdr3_aa: CASSQDLPGTSGRTGISYEQYF

v_call: TRBV28
clone_size: few
d_call: -
j_call: TRBJ1-5
cdr3_nt: TGTGCCAGCAGTTTTTCTCAGCCCCGGCATTTT
cdr3_aa: CASSFSQPRHF

v_call: TRBV15
clone_size: -
d_call: TRBD2
j_call: TRBJ2-1
cdr3_nt: TGTGCCACCAGCAGAGTGCGGGAGAACTACAATGAGCAGTTCTTC
cdr3_aa: CATSRVRENYNEQFF

v_call: TRBV25-1
clone_size: -
d_call: -
j_call: TRBJ2-7
cdr3_nt: TGTGCCCATGGACAAGCGGACGAGCAGTACTTC
cdr3_aa: CAHGQADEQYF

v_call: TRBV6-1
clone_size: many
d_call: TRBD2
j_call: TRBJ2-7
cdr3_nt: TGTGCCAGCAGGGAAGCGGGAGGTCGCGTCTACGAGCAGTACTTC
cdr3_aa: CASREAGGRVYEQYF

v_call: TRBV4-3
clone_size: -
d_call: TRBD1
j_call: TRBJ1-4
cdr3_nt: TGCGCCAGCAGCCAAGAGAAGGGCAGGGGGCCCTCGGCTAATGAAAAACTGTTTTTT
cdr3_aa: CASSQEKGRGPSANEKLFF

v_call: TRBV5-1
clone_size: many
d_call: TRBD1
j_call: TRBJ1-1
cdr3_nt: TGCGCCAGCAGCTTGGCCGGGACAGGGGGCACTGAAGCTTTCTTT
cdr3_aa: CASSLAGTGGTEAFF

v_call: TRBV5-1
clone_size: many
d_call: TRBD1
j_call: TRBJ1-1
cdr3_nt: TGCGCCAGCAGCTTGAGGACAGGGGAGAATGAAGCTTTCTTT
cdr3_aa: CASSLRTGENEAFF

v_call: TRBV12-3/TRBV12-4
clone_size: many
d_call: TRBD2
j_call: TRBJ2-1
cdr3_nt: TGTGCCAGCAGTTCCCCACTAGCGATGAGCTCCTACAATGAGCAGTTCTTC
cdr3_aa: CASSSPLAMSSYNEQFF

v_call: TRBV28
clone_size: many
d_call: TRBD1
j_call: TRBJ2-7
cdr3_nt: TGTGCCAGCAGTTTTCGGGACAGGGGCCACGAGCAGTACTTC
cdr3_aa: CASSFRDRGHEQYF

v_call: TRBV27
clone_size: many
d_call: -
j_call: TRBJ1-3
cdr3_nt: TGTGCCAGCAGTCTAACCGGGTGGATTGGAAACACCATATATTTT
cdr3_aa: CASSLTGWIGNTIYF

v_call: TRBV7-9
clone_size: few
d_call: TRBD2
j_call: TRBJ2-1
cdr3_nt: TGTGCCAGCAGCTTCCGAGCGGGGAGCTCCTACAATGAGCAGTTCTTC
cdr3_aa: CASSFRAGSSYNEQFF

v_call: TRBV5-1
clone_size: -
d_call: -
j_call: TRBJ2-6
cdr3_nt: TGCGCCAGCAGCTTGGACGGGGTAGCGGGGGCCAACGTCCTGACTTTC
cdr3_aa: CASSLDGVAGANVLTF

v_call: TRBV20-1
clone_size: many
d_call: -
j_call: TRBJ2-1
cdr3_nt: TGCAGTGCTAGAGAACGGGGGCTAGCGGCCTACAATGAGCAGTTCTTC
cdr3_aa: CSARERGLAAYNEQFF

v_call: TRBV28
clone_size: few
d_call: TRBD1
j_call: TRBJ1-5
cdr3_nt: TGTGCCAGCAGACCCCCCCTAGGACAGGTAAGGGATCAGCCCCAGCATTTT
cdr3_aa: CASRPPLGQVRDQPQHF